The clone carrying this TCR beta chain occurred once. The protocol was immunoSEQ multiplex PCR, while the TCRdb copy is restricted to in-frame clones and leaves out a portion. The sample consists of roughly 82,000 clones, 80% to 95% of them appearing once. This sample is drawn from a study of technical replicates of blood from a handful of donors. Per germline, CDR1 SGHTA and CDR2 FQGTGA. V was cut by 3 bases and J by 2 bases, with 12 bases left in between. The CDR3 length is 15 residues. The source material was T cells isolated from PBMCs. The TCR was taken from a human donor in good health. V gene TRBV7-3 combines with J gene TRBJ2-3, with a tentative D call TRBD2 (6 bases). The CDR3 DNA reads TGTGCCAGCAGCTTGTTTGGCGGGACCACAGATACGCAGTATTTT. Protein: CASSLFGGTTDTQYF. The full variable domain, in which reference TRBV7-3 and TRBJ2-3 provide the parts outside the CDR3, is GAGVSQTPSNKVTEKGKYVELRCDPISGHTALYWYRQSLGQGPEFLIYFQGTGAADDSGLPNDRFFAVRPEGSVSTLKIQRTERGDSAVYLCASSLFGGTTDTQYFGPGTRLTVL.